Listed here is a single T cell receptor (beta chain). This sample is part of a study of T cell responses to AZD1222 COVID-19 vaccine. Sequencing used immunoSEQ multiplex PCR; TCRdb keeps in-frame clones, though not all of them. The data contain 150,000 to 200,000 clones, around 94% of them singletons. The source was peripheral blood, collected 28 days after the second AZD1222 dose. The receptor's source is an adult who received the AZD1222 COVID-19 vaccine.

CDR3 protein: CASSTPGQSFEAFF. In nucleotides, the CDR3 is TGTGCCAGCAGCACTCCGGGACAGTCTTTTGAAGCTTTCTTT. V gene TRBV28 combines with J gene TRBJ1-1; 7 positions match TRBD1. V gave up 6 bases and J gave up 7 bases; unmatched junction bases: 11. The germline V gene has CDR1 MDHEN and CDR2 SYDVKM. This CDR3 comprises 14 residues. Supplemented by reference TRBV28 and TRBJ1-1, the full variable domain reads DVKVTQSSRYLVKRTGEKVFLECVQDMDHENMFWYRQDPGLGLRLIYFSYDVKMKEKGDIPEGYSVSREKKERFSLILESASTNQTSMYLCASSTPGQSFEAFFGQGTRLTVV.